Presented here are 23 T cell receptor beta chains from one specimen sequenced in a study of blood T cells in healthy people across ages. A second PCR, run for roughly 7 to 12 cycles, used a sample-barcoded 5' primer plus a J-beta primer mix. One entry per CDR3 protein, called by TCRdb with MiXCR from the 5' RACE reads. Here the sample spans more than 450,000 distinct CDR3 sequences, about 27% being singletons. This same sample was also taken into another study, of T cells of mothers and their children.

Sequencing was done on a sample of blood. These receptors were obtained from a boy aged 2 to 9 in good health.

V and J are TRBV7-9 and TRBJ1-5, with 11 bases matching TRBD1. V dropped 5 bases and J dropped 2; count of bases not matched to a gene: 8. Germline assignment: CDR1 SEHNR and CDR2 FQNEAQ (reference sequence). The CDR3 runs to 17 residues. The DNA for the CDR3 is TGTGCCAGCAGCAGGACAGGGGGCAATGGTGGCAATCAGCCCCAGCATTTT. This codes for CASSRTGGNGGNQPQHF.

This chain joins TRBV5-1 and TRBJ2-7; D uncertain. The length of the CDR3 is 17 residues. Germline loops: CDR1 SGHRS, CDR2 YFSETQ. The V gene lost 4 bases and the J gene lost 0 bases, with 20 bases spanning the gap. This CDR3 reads CASSNAYRNRSSYEQYF. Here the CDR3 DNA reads TGCGCCAGCAGCAACGCATACCGAAACAGAAGCTCCTACGAGCAGTACTTC.

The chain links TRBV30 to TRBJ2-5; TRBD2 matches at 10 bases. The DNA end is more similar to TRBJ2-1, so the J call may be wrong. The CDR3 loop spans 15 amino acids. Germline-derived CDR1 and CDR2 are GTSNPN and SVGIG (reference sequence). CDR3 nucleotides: TGTGCCTGGAGTGTACGCCTAGCGGGGGACAATGAGCAGTTCTTC. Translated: CAWSVRLAGDNEQFF.

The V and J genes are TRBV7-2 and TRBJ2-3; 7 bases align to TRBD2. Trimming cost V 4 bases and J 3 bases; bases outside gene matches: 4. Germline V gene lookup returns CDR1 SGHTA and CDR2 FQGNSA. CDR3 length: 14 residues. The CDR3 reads CASSWSGGTDTQYF. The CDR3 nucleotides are TGTGCCAGCAGCTGGTCGGGGGGAACAGATACGCAGTATTTT.

CDR3 nucleotides: TGTGCCAGTAGAGCGGACCAAGAGACCCAGTACTTC. Its protein is CASRADQETQYF. V usage is TRBV19 and J usage is TRBJ2-5, with D tentatively TRBD2 (5 bases). The CDR3 contains 12 residues. Germline V gene lookup returns CDR1 LNHDA and CDR2 SQIVND (reference sequence). V was clipped by 6 bases and J by 0 bases, with 5 bases between them.

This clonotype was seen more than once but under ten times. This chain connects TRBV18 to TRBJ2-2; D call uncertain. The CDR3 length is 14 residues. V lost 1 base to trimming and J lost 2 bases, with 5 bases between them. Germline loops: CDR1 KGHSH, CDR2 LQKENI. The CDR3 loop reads CASSPRLNTGELFF. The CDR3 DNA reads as TGTGCCAGCTCACCACGACTCAACACCGGGGAGCTGTTTTTT.

The CDR3 reads CASSILVLQAQYF. CDR3 DNA: TGTGCCAGCAGCATACTAGTTCTCCAGGCCCAGTACTTC. V and J are TRBV7-2 and TRBJ2-5, with D possibly being TRBD2 (5 bases). Trimming left V 5 bases short and J 9 bases short, with 16 bases between. CDR1 SGHTA and CDR2 FQGNSA come from the germline V gene. The CDR3 consists of 13 residues.

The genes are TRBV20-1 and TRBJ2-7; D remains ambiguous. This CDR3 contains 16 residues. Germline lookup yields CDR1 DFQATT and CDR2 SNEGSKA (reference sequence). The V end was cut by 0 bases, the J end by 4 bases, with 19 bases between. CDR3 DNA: TGCAGTGCTAGAGATAGTGATAGGGCAGGCCATTACGAGCAGTACTTC. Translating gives CSARDSDRAGHYEQYF.

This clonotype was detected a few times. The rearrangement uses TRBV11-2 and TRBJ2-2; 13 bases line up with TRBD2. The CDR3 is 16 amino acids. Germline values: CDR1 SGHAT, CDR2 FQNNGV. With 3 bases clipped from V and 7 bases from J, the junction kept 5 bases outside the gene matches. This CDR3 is CASSFQGLAGFGELFF. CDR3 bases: TGTGCCAGCAGCTTCCAGGGACTAGCGGGGTTCGGGGAGCTGTTTTTT. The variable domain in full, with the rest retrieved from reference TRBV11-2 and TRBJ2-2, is EAGVAQSPRYKIIEKRQSVAFWCNPISGHATLYWYQQILGQGPKLLIQFQNNGVVDDSQLPKDRFSAERLKGVDSTLKIQPAKLEDSAVYLCASSFQGLAGFGELFFGEGSRLTVL.

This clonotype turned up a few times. CDR3 amino acids: CSARVVEITDTQYF. CDR3 DNA sequence: TGCAGTGCTAGAGTCGTGGAGATCACAGATACGCAGTATTTT. The chain employs TRBV20-1 and TRBJ2-3, with D hard to call. Trimming left V 1 base short and J 2 bases short, with 10 bases between. The germline gives CDR1 DFQATT, CDR2 SNEGSKA (reference sequence). CDR3 length: 14 amino acids.

The CDR3 here is CASSPGTSDQETQYF. The CDR3 DNA follows: TGTGCCAGCAGCCCGGGGACTAGCGATCAAGAGACCCAGTACTTC. The chain joins TRBV4-2 to TRBJ2-5, with 10 positions matching TRBD2. J lost 2 bases, V lost 4 bases, and 4 bases had no gene match. Per the germline V gene, CDR1 is LGHNA and CDR2 is YNFKEQ. The CDR3 sequence is 15 residues long.

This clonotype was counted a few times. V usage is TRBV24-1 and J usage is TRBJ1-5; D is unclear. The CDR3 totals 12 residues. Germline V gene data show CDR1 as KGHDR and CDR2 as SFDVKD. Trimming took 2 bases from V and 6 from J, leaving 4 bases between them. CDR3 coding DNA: TGTGCCACCAGTGATTCGGGTCAGCCCCAGCATTTT. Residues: CATSDSGQPQHF.

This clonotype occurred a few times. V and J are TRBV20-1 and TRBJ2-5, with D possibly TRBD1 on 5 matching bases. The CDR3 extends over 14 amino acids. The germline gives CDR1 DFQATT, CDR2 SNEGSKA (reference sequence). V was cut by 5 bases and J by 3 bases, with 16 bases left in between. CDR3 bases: TGCAGTGCTCTATACCAGGGATCCAAAGAGACCCAGTACTTC. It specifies CSALYQGSKETQYF.

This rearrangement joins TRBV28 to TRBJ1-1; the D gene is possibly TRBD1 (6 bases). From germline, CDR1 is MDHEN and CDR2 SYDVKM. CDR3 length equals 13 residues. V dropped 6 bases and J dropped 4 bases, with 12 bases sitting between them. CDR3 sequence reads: CASSRPGATEAFF. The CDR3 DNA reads TGTGCCAGCAGCCGTCCGGGGGCCACTGAAGCTTTCTTT.

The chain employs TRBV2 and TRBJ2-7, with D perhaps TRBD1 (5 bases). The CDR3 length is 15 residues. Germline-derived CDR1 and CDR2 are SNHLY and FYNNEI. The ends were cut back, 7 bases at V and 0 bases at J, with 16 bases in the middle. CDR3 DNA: TGTGCCAGCAAAAAACAGGTATTGAGCTCCTACGAGCAGTACTTC. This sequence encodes CASKKQVLSSYEQYF. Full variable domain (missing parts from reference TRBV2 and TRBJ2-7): EPEVTQTPSHQVTQMGQEVILRCVPISNHLYFYWYRQILGQKVEFLVSFYNNEISEKSEIFDDQFSVERPDGSNFTLKIRSTKLEDSAMYFCASKKQVLSSYEQYFGPGTRLTVT.

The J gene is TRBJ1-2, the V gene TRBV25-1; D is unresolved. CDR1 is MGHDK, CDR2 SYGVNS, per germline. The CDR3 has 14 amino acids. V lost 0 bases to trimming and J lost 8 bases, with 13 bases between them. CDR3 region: CASSEYEQRGGYTF. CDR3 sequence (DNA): TGTGCCAGCAGTGAATACGAACAGCGCGGCGGCTACACCTTC.

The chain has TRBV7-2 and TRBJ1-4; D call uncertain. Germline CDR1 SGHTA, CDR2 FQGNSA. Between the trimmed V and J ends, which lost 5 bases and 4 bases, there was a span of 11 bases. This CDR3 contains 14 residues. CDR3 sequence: CASSHRAFNEKLFF. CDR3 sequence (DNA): TGTGCCAGCAGCCACCGGGCCTTTAATGAAAAACTGTTTTTT.

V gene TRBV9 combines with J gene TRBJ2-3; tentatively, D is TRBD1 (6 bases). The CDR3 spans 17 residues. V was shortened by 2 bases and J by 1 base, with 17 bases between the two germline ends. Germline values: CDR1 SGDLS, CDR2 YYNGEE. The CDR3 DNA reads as TGTGCCAGCAGCGTGGATCAGGGACAAGTGGGCACAGATACGCAGTATTTT. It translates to CASSVDQGQVGTDTQYF.

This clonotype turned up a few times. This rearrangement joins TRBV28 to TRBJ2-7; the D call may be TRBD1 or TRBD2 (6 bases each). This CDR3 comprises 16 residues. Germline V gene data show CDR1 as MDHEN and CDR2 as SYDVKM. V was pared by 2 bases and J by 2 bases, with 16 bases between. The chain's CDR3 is CASSLGGNRVPYEQYF. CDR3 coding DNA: TGTGCCAGCAGTTTAGGGGGGAACAGGGTTCCCTACGAGCAGTACTTC.

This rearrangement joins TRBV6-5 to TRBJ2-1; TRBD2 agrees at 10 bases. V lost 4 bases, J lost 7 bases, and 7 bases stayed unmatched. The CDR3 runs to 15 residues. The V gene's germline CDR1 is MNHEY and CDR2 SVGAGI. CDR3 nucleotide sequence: TGTGCCAGCAGTTTACTAGCGGGGCGTAGAAATGAGCAGTTCTTC. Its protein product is CASSLLAGRRNEQFF.

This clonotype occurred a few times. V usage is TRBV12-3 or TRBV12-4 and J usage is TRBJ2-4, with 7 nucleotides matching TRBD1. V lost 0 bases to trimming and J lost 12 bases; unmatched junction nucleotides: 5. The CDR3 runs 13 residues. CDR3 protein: CASSLAGGYGQYF. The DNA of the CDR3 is TGTGCCAGCAGTTTAGCAGGGGGCTACGGTCAGTACTTC.

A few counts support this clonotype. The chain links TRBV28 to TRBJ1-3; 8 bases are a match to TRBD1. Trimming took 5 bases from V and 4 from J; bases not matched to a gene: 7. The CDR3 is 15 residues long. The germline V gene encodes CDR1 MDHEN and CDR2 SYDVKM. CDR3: CASSVHRGRGNTIYF. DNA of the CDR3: TGTGCCAGCAGTGTCCACAGGGGGAGAGGAAACACCATATATTTT.

The CDR3 spells CASSLGYRGADTGELFF. The CDR3, as DNA: TGTGCCAGCAGCCTTGGTTATCGGGGGGCAGACACCGGGGAGCTGTTTTTT. V gene TRBV7-2 combines with J gene TRBJ2-2; maybe TRBD2 (7 bases). Germline lookup yields CDR1 SGHTA and CDR2 FQGNSA. The V end lost 5 bases, the J end lost 3 bases, and 19 bases lay between the germline ends. The CDR3 is made up of 17 amino acids.